These 18 T cell receptor beta chains were all obtained from the same sample, sequenced in a study of technical replicates of blood from several donors. Generated by immunoSEQ multiplex PCR, the TCRdb table keeps only in-frame clones and is missing some. The sample carries around 63,000 clones, more than 95% recorded once. Sequenced sample: T cells isolated from PBMCs. Receptor source: a human donor in good health.

J is TRBJ2-1 and V is TRBV28; unclear D gene. The CDR3 loop spans 14 amino acids. V was cut by 1 base and J by 4 bases, with 8 bases left in between. Germline V gene sequence: CDR1 MDHEN, CDR2 SYDVKM. Here the CDR3 reads CASSLFSRYNEQFF. In DNA form, the CDR3 reads TGTGCCAGCAGTTTATTTTCCAGGTACAATGAGCAGTTCTTC.

The chain recombines TRBV5-1 with TRBJ1-1, with TRBD1 matching over 8 bases. Unmatched junction bases numbered 2, after V lost 0 bases and J lost 7 bases. The CDR3 totals 13 residues. CDR1 is SGHRS and CDR2 is YFSETQ in the germline V gene. Here the CDR3 reads CASSLGGTGEAFF. The CDR3 coding sequence is TGCGCCAGCAGCTTGGGGGGGACAGGTGAAGCTTTCTTT.

This clone occurred a few times. The J gene is TRBJ1-5, the V gene TRBV6-1; D is unresolved. V gave up 6 bases and J gave up 7 bases, with 13 bases separating them. CDR1 MNHNS and CDR2 SASEGT come from the germline V gene. The CDR3 has 13 amino acids. CDR3 sequence (DNA): TGTGCCAGCAGCGACCTCGGGGTACAGCCCCAGCATTTT. Translated, it gives CASSDLGVQPQHF.

The chain couples TRBV29-1 to TRBJ2-7, with 9 bases that match TRBD1. Germline V CDR1 and CDR2: SQVTM, ANQGSEA. The CDR3 sequence is 13 residues long. The junction had 6 bases not matched to a gene; V was cut back by 4 bases and J by 5 bases. The CDR3 DNA sequence: TGCAGCGTTGTACAGGGGGCTTCCCACGAGCAGTACTTC. Translation gives CSVVQGASHEQYF.

This rearrangement joins TRBV7-9 to TRBJ2-1; perhaps TRBD2 as D (5 bases). Germline V gene sequence: CDR1 SEHNR, CDR2 FQNEAQ (reference sequence). This CDR3 is 13 amino acids long. The ends were cut back, 0 bases at V and 8 bases at J, with 8 bases in the middle. The CDR3 reads CASSLAPGDEQFF. CDR3 DNA sequence: TGTGCCAGCAGCTTAGCTCCCGGGGATGAGCAGTTCTTC.

This clone was seen just once. This chain connects TRBV28 to TRBJ1-5; the D gene is possibly TRBD1 (6 bases). This CDR3 has 17 amino acids. With 5 bases removed from V and 1 base from J, the gap between germline ends came to 18 bases. From germline, CDR1 is MDHEN and CDR2 SYDVKM. DNA for the CDR3: TGTGCCAGCAGTGCGAATTTCAGGGGTAGGAGCAATCAGCCCCAGCATTTT. It encodes CASSANFRGRSNQPQHF.

J is TRBJ1-4 and V is TRBV11-3, with a weak D call TRBD1 (6 bases). V dropped 4 bases and J dropped 0 bases, with 15 bases sitting between them. CDR1 is SGHNT, CDR2 YENEEA, per germline. This CDR3 has 17 amino acids. CDR3 coding DNA: TGTGCCAGCAGCTCGGGATACAGGGCGTCAACTAATGAAAAACTGTTTTTT. Translated, it gives CASSSGYRASTNEKLFF.

V is TRBV6-1 and J is TRBJ1-2; 10 nucleotides match TRBD1. V lost 1 base to trimming and J lost 3 bases; unmatched junction nucleotides: 5. The CDR3 runs 16 residues. Per the germline V gene, CDR1 is MNHNS and CDR2 is SASEGT. The CDR3 DNA is TGTGCCAGCAGTGAAGTCCCCGGGACAGGGGACTATGGCTACACCTTC. This codes for CASSEVPGTGDYGYTF.

The genes are TRBV27 and TRBJ2-7; 8 positions match TRBD2. Germline CDR1 MNHEY, CDR2 SMNVEV (reference sequence). This CDR3 contains 15 residues. Trimming at V came to 1 base and at J to 4 bases, leaving 6 bases not matched to a gene. This CDR3 is CASSLLGLDQYEQYF. CDR3 sequence (DNA): TGTGCCAGCAGTTTATTGGGACTAGATCAATACGAGCAGTACTTC.

This rearrangement joins TRBV6-5 to TRBJ2-1; D is unclear. Germline assignment: CDR1 MNHEY and CDR2 SVGAGI. This CDR3 is 15 amino acids long. V dropped 6 bases and J dropped 2 bases, with 14 bases sitting between them. DNA for the CDR3: TGTGCCAGCAGCCCCCAAGGCCTAGCCTACAATGAGCAGTTCTTC. Its translation is CASSPQGLAYNEQFF.

This chain links TRBV2 with TRBJ2-3, with D possibly TRBD2 on 6 matching bases. This CDR3 comprises 13 residues. CDR1 is SNHLY and CDR2 is FYNNEI in the germline V gene. V was shortened by 7 bases and J by 6 bases, with 14 bases between the two germline ends. The CDR3 loop is CASNAGFEDTQYF. In nucleotides, the CDR3 is TGTGCCAGCAACGCGGGGTTTGAGGATACGCAGTATTTT.

This chain joins TRBV9 and TRBJ2-1; 12 nucleotides line up with TRBD2. The CDR3 extends over 16 amino acids. The germline V gene has CDR1 SGDLS and CDR2 YYNGEE. J was trimmed by 6 bases and V by 2 bases; bases with no gene match: 6. The chain's CDR3 is CASSVSSGRASNEQFF. The CDR3 DNA is TGTGCCAGCAGCGTTTCTAGCGGGAGGGCCTCCAATGAGCAGTTCTTC.

The genes are TRBV6-5 and TRBJ2-7; the match to TRBD2 covers 8 bases. The CDR3 is 15 residues long. Unmatched junction bases numbered 2, after V lost 1 base and J lost 0 bases. CDR1 and CDR2 from the germline V gene are MNHEY and SVGAGI. CDR3: CASSYFSGSSYEQYF. For the CDR3, the DNA is TGTGCCAGCAGTTACTTCAGCGGGAGCTCCTACGAGCAGTACTTC.

The chain is built from TRBV4-1 and TRBJ1-2; perhaps TRBD1 as D (6 bases). Germline lookup yields CDR1 MGHRA and CDR2 YSYEKL. Trimming took off 6 bases at V and 8 bases at J, with 22 bases between the two ends. The CDR3 runs 15 residues. The CDR3 here is CASSNNGQKVGGYTF. The CDR3 DNA reads as TGCGCCAGCAGTAACAACGGACAGAAGGTCGGGGGCTACACCTTC.

The chain is built from TRBV29-1 and TRBJ2-1, with D perhaps TRBD2 (6 bases). Trimming pared 4 bases from V and 6 bases from J, leaving 16 bases between. The CDR3 has 14 residues. The V gene's germline CDR1 is SQVTM and CDR2 ANQGSEA. In DNA, the CDR3 is TGCAGCGTTGGGGCCCGGGACTTCTCCAATGAGCAGTTCTTC. This codes for CSVGARDFSNEQFF.

The chain has TRBV27 and TRBJ2-7; 8 nucleotides agree with TRBD1. From germline, CDR1 is MNHEY and CDR2 SMNVEV (reference sequence). Germline trimming cut 6 bases from V and 2 bases from J; bases unmatched to any gene: 24. There are 20 residues in the CDR3. In DNA, the CDR3 is TGTGCCAGCAGCCTAACCCCAGGGGGCGCGGGGCAAACCCCACCCTACGAGCAGTACTTC. Translation gives CASSLTPGGAGQTPPYEQYF.

This chain joins TRBV27 and TRBJ2-5; no firm D call. CDR1 and CDR2 (germline): MNHEY, SMNVEV (reference sequence). V was clipped by 6 bases and J by 5 bases, with 10 bases between them. The CDR3 extends over 12 amino acids. The CDR3 nucleotides are TGTGCCAGCAGGACTGTTATCGAGACCCAGTACTTC. It specifies CASRTVIETQYF.

The rearrangement links TRBV6-6 to TRBJ2-1, with D maybe TRBD2 (6 bases). The CDR3 totals 16 residues. V lost 2 bases and J 1 base, leaving 12 bases between the germline ends. Germline loops: CDR1 MNHNY, CDR2 SVGAGI (reference sequence). The CDR3 coding sequence is TGTGCCAGCAGTTACGCTCGGGCGGGGTCCTACAATGAGCAGTTCTTC. This gives the protein CASSYARAGSYNEQFF.